This T cell receptor (beta chain) stems from a study of cytomegalovirus exposure and HLA in healthy donors. Study overall: Within the Caucasian-associated ancestry cluster were around 81% of the roughly 400 genotyped donors. Notes on the study in general: At a 0.05 false discovery rate, a later analysis found over 15,000 TCR beta sequences to be associated with HLA alleles. TCR beta V- and J-gene trimming, according to a later analysis, was linked to a missense DCLRE1C variant. Earlier findings revealed that most TCR beta V segments proved productive either about 87% or about 30% of the time.

Comments on this clone: Its target is unknown.

Amplification used 60 Vbeta primers and 13 Jbeta primers. The method was immunoSEQ multiplex PCR; TCRdb's version includes in-frame clones alone and lacks a portion of them. The data contain approximately 150,000 clones, around 78% of them singletons. The germline V and J ends were trimmed by 1 base and 3 bases, with 6 bases remaining between them. Per germline, CDR1 LGHNA and CDR2 YNFKEQ. CDR3 length: 14 residues. The clonotype originates from a middle-aged woman in good health and CMV-seropositive. V gene TRBV4-2 combines with J gene TRBJ2-2; TRBD1 is a possible D gene (5 bases). Sequencing used PBMCs. The CDR3 DNA is TGTGCCAGCAGCCAAGTAGGGGACACCGGGGAGCTGTTTTTT. Translation: CASSQVGDTGELFF.